This T cell receptor beta chain derives from a study of graft-versus-host responses after intestinal transplantation. Study background: Transplantation in recipients was multivisceral, liver-intestinal, or isolated intestinal. Each patient got anti-thymocyte globulin induction, then tacrolimus and steroids for approximately three years. Findings of the study overall: Early HvG declines after transplant were associated with peak circulating GvH clone levels. Among recipient marrow samples, GvH clones were found; some appeared first in ileum or blood.

This table comes from immunoSEQ multiplex PCR, and its TCRdb copy is limited to in-frame clones, with some not included. The sample has around 93,000 clones, about nine tenths seen once. As regards this clone: Its target is unknown.

Between the trimmed V and J ends, which lost 6 bases and 2 bases, there was a span of 15 bases. The CDR3 contains 15 residues. Germline assignment: CDR1 SGHVS and CDR2 FNYEAQ. Sequencing used unstimulated CD8+ T cells sorted from spleen or lymph node cells, obtained before intestinal transplant. This chain joins TRBV7-6 and TRBJ2-3, with TRBD2 as a possible D gene (6 bases). The receptor comes from a human donor who received an intestinal transplant. The CDR3 nucleotides are TGTGCCAGCAGTAAACTGGGGGGATACACAGATACGCAGTATTTT. Amino acids: CASSKLGGYTDTQYF.